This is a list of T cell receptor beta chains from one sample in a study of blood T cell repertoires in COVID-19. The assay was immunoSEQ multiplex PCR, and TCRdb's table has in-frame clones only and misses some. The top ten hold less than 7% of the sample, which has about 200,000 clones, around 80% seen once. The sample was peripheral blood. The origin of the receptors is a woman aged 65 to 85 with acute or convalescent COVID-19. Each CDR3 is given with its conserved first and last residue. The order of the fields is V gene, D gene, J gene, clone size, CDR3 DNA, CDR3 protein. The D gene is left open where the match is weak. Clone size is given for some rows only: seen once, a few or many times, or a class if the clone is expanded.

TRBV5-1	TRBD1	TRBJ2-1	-	TGCGCCAGTCGACAGGGGTTTGACAATGAGCAGTTCTTC	CASRQGFDNEQFF
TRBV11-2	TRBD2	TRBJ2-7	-	TGTGCCAGCAGCAAAAACAGCGGGAGCTACGAGCAGTACTTC	CASSKNSGSYEQYF
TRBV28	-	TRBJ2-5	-	TGTGCCAGCAGTTCCCCCGGAGGGCCCAAGACCCAGTACTTC	CASSSPGGPKTQYF
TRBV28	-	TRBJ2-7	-	TGTGCCAGCAGTTTTCGGTCGGGGTGGGAGCAGTACTTC	CASSFRSGWEQYF
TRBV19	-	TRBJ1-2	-	TGTGCCAGTAGTATCGTGGGGACTGGGGATGGCTACACCTTC	CASSIVGTGDGYTF
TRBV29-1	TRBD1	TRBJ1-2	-	TGCAGCGCTCCGATACAGGGGACAAAGGACTATGGCTACACCTTC	CSAPIQGTKDYGYTF
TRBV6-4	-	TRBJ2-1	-	TGTGCCAGCCGGTTAACTGGGGGCGAGGGGGAGCAGTTCTTC	CASRLTGGEGEQFF
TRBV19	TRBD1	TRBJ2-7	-	TGTGCCAGTAGTAGGGACAGGGATCGGAACGAGCAGTACTTC	CASSRDRDRNEQYF
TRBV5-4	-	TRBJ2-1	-	TGTGCCAGCAGCACGGGTGGATCCGCGGTGACCTACAATGAGCAGTTCTTC	CASSTGGSAVTYNEQFF
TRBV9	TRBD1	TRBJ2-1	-	TGTGCCAGCAGCGCTGCCTGGACAGGGAACAATGAGCAGTTCTTC	CASSAAWTGNNEQFF
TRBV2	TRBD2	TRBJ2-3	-	TGTGCCAGCAGCGCCTTCTCCGGGACTAGCGGGGCGGATACGCAGTATTTT	CASSAFSGTSGADTQYF
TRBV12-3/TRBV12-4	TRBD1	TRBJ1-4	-	TGTGCCAGCAGTTCGGGACAGGGGGCAAAACTGTTTTTT	CASSSGQGAKLFF
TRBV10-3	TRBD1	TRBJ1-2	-	TGTGCCACCCGACAGGGGCTCTATGGCTACACCTTC	CATRQGLYGYTF
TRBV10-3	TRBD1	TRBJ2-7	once	TGTGCCATCAGCCCGGGGCCGGGACAGGGTGGGCACGAGCAGTACTTC	CAISPGPGQGGHEQYF
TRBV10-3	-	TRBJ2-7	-	TGTGCCATCAGGGCAGGGACCTACGAGCAGTACTTC	CAIRAGTYEQYF
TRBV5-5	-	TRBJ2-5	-	TGTGCCAGCAGCTTGGCTATCACCTCCCAAGAGACCCAGTACTTC	CASSLAITSQETQYF
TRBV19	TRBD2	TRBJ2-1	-	TGTGCCAGTAGTATGATCGCGGGAGCAGACAATGAGCAGTTCTTC	CASSMIAGADNEQFF
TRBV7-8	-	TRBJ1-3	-	TGTGCCAGCAGCTTAGGGGAACAGGGAATTGGTTCTGGAAACACCATATATTTT	CASSLGEQGIGSGNTIYF